This T cell receptor (beta chain) emerged from a study of cytomegalovirus exposure and HLA in healthy donors. Turning to the study itself: Samples from HLA-typed donors yielded around 79 million unique TCRs in an early data release.

Study-wide results and caveats: A prior analysis recorded that most TCR beta V segments were productive about 87% or about 30% of the time. Some V segments could not be told apart, so they were left out, TRBV6-2 and TRBV6-3 among them.

This clone has a handful of counts. Its specificity is unknown. PCR was performed using 60 Vbeta and 13 Jbeta primers. Using immunoSEQ multiplex PCR, the repertoire was profiled, and TCRdb retains in-frame clones only, with some absent. The data contain under 200,000 clones, 81% of them seen just once; the ten biggest clones take up 1.9%. V gave up 5 bases and J gave up 1 base, with 11 bases separating them. CDR1 SGHTA and CDR2 FQGNSA come from the germline V gene. CDR3 length equals 14 residues. The receptor was derived from a woman younger than 30 in good health and CMV-seronegative. Sequencing was done on a sample of PBMCs. The chain recombines TRBV7-2 with TRBJ1-1; D unclear. CDR3 nucleotide sequence: TGTGCCAGCAGCGCGTACCAAGAGAACACTGAAGCTTTCTTT. It is translated as CASSAYQENTEAFF.